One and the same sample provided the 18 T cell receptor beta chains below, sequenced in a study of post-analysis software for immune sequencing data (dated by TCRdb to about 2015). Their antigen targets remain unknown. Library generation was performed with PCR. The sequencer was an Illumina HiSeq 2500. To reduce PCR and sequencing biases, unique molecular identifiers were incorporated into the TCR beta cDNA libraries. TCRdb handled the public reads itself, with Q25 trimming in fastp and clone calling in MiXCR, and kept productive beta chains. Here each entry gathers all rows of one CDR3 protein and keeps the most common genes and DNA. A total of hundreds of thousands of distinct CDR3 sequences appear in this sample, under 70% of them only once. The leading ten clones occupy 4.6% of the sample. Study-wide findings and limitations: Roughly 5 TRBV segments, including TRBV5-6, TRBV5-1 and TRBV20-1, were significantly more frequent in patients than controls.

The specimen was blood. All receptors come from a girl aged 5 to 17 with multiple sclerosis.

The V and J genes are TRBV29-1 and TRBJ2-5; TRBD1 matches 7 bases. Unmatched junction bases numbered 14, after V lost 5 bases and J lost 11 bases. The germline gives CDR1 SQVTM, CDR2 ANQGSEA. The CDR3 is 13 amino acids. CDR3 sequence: CSVRDSPGSKQYF. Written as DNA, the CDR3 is TGCAGCGTTCGGGACAGTCCGGGGAGCAAGCAGTACTTC.

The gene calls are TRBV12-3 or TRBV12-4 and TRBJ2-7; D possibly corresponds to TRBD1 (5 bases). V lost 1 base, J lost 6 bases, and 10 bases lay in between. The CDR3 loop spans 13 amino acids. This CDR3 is CASSLGRAVEQYF. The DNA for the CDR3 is TGTGCCAGCAGTTTAGGCAGGGCAGTCGAGCAGTACTTC.

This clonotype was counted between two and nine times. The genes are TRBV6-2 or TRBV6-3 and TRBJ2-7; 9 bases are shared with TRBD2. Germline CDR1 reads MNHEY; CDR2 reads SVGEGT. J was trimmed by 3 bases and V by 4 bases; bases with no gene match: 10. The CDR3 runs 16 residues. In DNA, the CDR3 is TGTGCCAGCAGTTCCCCGTCAGCTAGCGGGATCTACGAGCAGTACTTC. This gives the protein CASSSPSASGIYEQYF.

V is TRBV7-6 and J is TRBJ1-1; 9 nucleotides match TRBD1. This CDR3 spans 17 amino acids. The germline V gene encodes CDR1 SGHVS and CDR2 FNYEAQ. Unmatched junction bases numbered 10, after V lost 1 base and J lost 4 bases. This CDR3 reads CASSLEVPMDRGTEAFF. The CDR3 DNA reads TGTGCCAGCAGCTTAGAAGTGCCAATGGACAGGGGCACTGAAGCTTTCTTT.

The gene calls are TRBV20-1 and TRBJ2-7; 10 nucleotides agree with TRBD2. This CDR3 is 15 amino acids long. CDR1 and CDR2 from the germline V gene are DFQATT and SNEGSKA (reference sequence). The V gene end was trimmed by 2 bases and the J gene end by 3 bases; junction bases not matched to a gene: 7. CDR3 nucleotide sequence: TGCAGTGCTAGACAAGGACTAGCGGCATACTACGAGCAGTACTTC. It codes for CSARQGLAAYYEQYF.

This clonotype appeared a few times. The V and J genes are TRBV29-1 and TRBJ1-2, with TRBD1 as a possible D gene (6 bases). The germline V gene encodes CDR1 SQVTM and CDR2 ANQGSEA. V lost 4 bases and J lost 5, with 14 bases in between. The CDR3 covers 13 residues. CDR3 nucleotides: TGCAGCGTTGGGCAGGGGAGTCAGTATGGCTACACCTTC. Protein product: CSVGQGSQYGYTF. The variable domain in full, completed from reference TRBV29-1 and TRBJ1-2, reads SAVISQKPSRDICQRGTSLTIQCQVDSQVTMMFWYRQQPGQSLTLIATANQGSEATYESGFVIDKFPISRPNLTFSTLTVSNMSPEDSSIYLCSVGQGSQYGYTFGSGTRLTVV.

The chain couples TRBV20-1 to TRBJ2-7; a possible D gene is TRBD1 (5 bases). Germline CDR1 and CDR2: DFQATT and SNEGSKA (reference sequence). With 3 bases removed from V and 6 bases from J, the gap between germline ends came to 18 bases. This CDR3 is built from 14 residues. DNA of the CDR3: TGCAGTGCTAGTAGGGGCCTGGATTGGGGCGAGCAGTACTTC. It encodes CSASRGLDWGEQYF.

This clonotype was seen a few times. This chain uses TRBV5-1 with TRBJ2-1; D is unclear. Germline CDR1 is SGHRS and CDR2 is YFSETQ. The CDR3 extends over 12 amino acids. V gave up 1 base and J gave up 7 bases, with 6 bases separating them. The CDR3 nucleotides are TGCGCCAGCAGCTTGAGAATAAATGAGCAGTTCTTC. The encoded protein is CASSLRINEQFF. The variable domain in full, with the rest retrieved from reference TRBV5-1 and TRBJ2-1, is KAGVTQTPRYLIKTRGQQVTLSCSPISGHRSVSWYQQTPGQGLQFLFEYFSETQRNKGNFPGRFSGRQFSNSRSEMNVSTLELGDSALYLCASSLRINEQFFGPGTRLTVL.

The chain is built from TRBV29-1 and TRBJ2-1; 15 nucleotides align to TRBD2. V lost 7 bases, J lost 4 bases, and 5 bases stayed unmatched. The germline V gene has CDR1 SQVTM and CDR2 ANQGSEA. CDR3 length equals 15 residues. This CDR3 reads CSATGLAGGYNEQFF. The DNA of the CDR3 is TGCAGCGCTACGGGACTAGCGGGAGGATACAATGAGCAGTTCTTC.

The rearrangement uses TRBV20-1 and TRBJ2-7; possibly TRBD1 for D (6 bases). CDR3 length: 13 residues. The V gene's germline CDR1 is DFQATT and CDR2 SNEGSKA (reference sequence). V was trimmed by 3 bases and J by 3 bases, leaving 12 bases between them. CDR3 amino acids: CSARGRGIYEQYF. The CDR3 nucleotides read TGCAGTGCTAGGGGCAGGGGAATCTACGAGCAGTACTTC.

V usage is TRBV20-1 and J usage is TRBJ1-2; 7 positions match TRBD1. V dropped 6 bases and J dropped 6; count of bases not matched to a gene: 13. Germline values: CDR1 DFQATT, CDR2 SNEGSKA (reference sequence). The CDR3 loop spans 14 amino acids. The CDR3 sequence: CSAWLHRGSDGYTF. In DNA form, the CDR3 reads TGCAGTGCCTGGCTTCACAGGGGTAGCGATGGCTACACCTTC.

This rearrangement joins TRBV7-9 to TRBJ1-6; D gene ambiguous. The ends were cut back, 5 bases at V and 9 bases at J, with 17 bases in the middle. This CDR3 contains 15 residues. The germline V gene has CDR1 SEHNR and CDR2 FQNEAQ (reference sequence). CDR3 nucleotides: TGTGCCAGCAGCCCGTTGGGAAGTCGGGCTTCACCCCTCCACTTT. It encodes CASSPLGSRASPLHF. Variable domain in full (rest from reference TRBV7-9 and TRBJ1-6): DTGVSQNPRHKITKRGQNVTFRCDPISEHNRLYWYRQTLGQGPEFLTYFQNEAQLEKSRLLSDRFSAERPKGSFSTLEIQRTEQGDSAMYLCASSPLGSRASPLHFGNGTRLTVT.

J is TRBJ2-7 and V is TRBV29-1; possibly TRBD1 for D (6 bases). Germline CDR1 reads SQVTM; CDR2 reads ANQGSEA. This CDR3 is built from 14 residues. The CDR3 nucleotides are TGCAGTCTACAGGGCAGCCGAGGGAACTACGAGCAGTACTTC. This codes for CSLQGSRGNYEQYF.

Written as DNA, the CDR3 is TGCGCCAGCAGACCGGGACTAGCGGGAGGTGATACGCAGTATTTT. It is translated as CASRPGLAGGDTQYF. The rearrangement links TRBV10-1 to TRBJ2-3; 15 bases agree with TRBD2. The CDR3 runs to 15 residues. Germline-derived CDR1 and CDR2 are WNHNN and SYGVQD (reference sequence). J gave up 6 bases and V 6 bases, and 4 bases lay outside the gene matches.

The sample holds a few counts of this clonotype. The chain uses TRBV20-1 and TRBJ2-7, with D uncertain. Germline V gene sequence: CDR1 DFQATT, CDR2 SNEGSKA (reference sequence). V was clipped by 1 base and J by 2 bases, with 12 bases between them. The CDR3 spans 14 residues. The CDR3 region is CSARVPWQAYEQYF. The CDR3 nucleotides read TGCAGTGCTAGAGTTCCTTGGCAGGCCTACGAGCAGTACTTC.

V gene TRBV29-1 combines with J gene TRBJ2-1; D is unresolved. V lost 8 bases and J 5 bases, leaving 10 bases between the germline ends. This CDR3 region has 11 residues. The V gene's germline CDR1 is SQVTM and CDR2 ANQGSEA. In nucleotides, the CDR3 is TGCAGCTCCCAACTGCACAATGAGCAGTTCTTC. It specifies CSSQLHNEQFF.

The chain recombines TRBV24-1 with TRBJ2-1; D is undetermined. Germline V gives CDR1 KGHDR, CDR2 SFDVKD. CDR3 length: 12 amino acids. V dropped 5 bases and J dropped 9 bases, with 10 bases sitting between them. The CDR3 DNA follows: TGTGCCACCAGTGTGACCTCGGGTGAGCAGTTCTTC. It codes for CATSVTSGEQFF.

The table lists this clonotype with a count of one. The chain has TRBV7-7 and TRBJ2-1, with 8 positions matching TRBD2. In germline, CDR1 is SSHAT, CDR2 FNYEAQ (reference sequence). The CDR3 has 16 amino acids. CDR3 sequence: CASGLASGWGRGEQFF. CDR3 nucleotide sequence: TGTGCTAGCGGCTTGGCTAGCGGGTGGGGCCGTGGTGAGCAGTTCTTC.